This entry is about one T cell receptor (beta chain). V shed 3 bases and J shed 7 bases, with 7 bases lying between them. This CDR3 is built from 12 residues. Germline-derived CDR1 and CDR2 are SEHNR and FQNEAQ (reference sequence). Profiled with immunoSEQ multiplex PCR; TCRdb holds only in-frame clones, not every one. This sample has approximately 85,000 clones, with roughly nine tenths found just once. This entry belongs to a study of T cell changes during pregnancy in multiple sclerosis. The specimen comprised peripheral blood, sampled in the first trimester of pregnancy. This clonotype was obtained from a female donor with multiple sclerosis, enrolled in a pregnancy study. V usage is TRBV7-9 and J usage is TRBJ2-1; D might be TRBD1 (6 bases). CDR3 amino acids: CASSFRGNEQFF. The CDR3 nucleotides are TGTGCCAGCAGCTTTAGGGGGAATGAGCAGTTCTTC.